This is a list of T cell receptor beta chains from one sample in a study of blood T cell repertoires in COVID-19. Profiled with immunoSEQ multiplex PCR; TCRdb holds only in-frame clones, not every one. The top ten hold over 6.5% of the sample, which has over 95,000 clones, about 88% seen once. Sequenced material: peripheral blood. These receptors originate from a woman in her 70s who had recovered from COVID-19. Each CDR3 is given with its conserved first and last residue. The order of the fields is V gene, clone size, D gene, J gene, CDR3 protein, CDR3 DNA. The D gene is left open where the match is weak. Clone size, where shown, is once, few, many, or a class for clones that have expanded.

>TRBV10-2|.|TRBD1|TRBJ1-5
CASGRGRQPQHF
TGCGCCAGCGGCAGGGGGCGTCAGCCCCAGCATTTT
>TRBV6-5|once|TRBD2|TRBJ2-1
CASSYSKIAGNEQFF
TGTGCCAGCAGTTACTCGAAGATAGCGGGCAATGAGCAGTTCTTC
>TRBV13|.|TRBD2|TRBJ2-7
CASSPRTSGTQAWDYEQYF
TGTGCCAGCAGCCCGAGGACTAGCGGGACACAAGCGTGGGACTACGAGCAGTACTTC
>TRBV5-4|.|TRBD2|TRBJ2-5
CAWAGEKEETQYF
TGTGCCTGGGCGGGAGAGAAAGAAGAGACCCAGTACTTC
>TRBV28|.|.|TRBJ2-1
CASSSISPRQRSVRREQFF
TGTGCCAGCAGTTCCATATCCCCCCGCCAGCGGTCGGTCAGGCGTGAGCAGTTCTTC
>TRBV18|.|.|TRBJ2-7
CASSPRPGRGGEQYF
TGTGCCAGCTCACCAAGGCCGGGCAGGGGTGGCGAGCAGTACTTC
>TRBV5-1|.|.|TRBJ2-3
CASSRGTATSTDTQYF
TGCGCCAGCAGCCGGGGGACCGCGACTAGCACAGATACGCAGTATTTT
>TRBV5-5|.|.|TRBJ2-1
CASTEQVGIYNEQFF
TGTGCCAGCACCGAGCAGGTCGGAATATACAATGAGCAGTTCTTC
>TRBV29-1|.|.|TRBJ1-1
CSVSLPGPQGKTEAFF
TGCAGCGTGTCACTTCCGGGACCCCAGGGGAAGACTGAAGCTTTCTTT
>TRBV18|.|.|TRBJ2-7
CASSPGREQYF
TGTGCCAGCTCACCAGGTCGGGAGCAGTACTTC
>TRBV29-1|.|.|TRBJ2-1
CSVETAFTYNEQFF
TGCAGCGTGGAGACAGCTTTCACTTACAATGAGCAGTTCTTC
>TRBV19|.|TRBD1|TRBJ1-4
CASSKPGQTNEKLFF
TGTGCCAGTAGTAAACCGGGACAGACTAATGAAAAACTGTTTTTT
>TRBV19|.|TRBD1|TRBJ2-5
CATLDRVGETQYF
TGTGCCACCTTAGACAGGGTGGGAGAGACCCAGTACTTC
>TRBV19|.|.|TRBJ2-2
CASRRTPTGELFF
TGTGCCAGTAGGAGGACTCCTACCGGGGAGCTGTTTTTT
>TRBV18|.|TRBD1|TRBJ1-1
CASSLGQTMNTEAFF
TGTGCCAGCTCTTTGGGACAGACCATGAACACTGAAGCTTTCTTT
>TRBV4-3|.|.|TRBJ2-2
CASSPQWAGYTGELFF
TGCGCCAGCAGCCCCCAGTGGGCGGGGTACACCGGGGAGCTGTTTTTT
>TRBV7-2|.|.|TRBJ2-7
CASSLNGAYEQYF
TGTGCCAGCAGCTTGAACGGGGCCTACGAGCAGTACTTC
>TRBV27|.|.|TRBJ1-2
CASSKGRYYGYTF
TGTGCCAGCAGCAAGGGGAGGTACTATGGCTACACCTTC
>TRBV5-3|.|.|TRBJ2-7
CARSLKQESSYEQYF
TGTGCCAGAAGCTTGAAACAGGAGAGCTCCTACGAGCAGTACTTC
>TRBV29-1|.|.|TRBJ2-3
CSARDGTDTQYF
TGCAGCGCGCGAGATGGCACAGATACGCAGTATTTT
>TRBV5-1|.|TRBD1|TRBJ2-5
CASSWGQIETQYF
TGCGCCAGCAGCTGGGGACAGATAGAGACCCAGTACTTC
>TRBV27|.|TRBD1|TRBJ1-4
CASSDRGDPGEKLFF
TGTGCCAGCAGTGACAGGGGCGATCCTGGCGAAAAACTGTTTTTT
>TRBV10-3|.|.|TRBJ2-7
CAISSFELFYEQYF
TGTGCCATCAGTAGTTTCGAGCTCTTCTACGAGCAGTACTTC
>TRBV5-1|.|TRBD2|TRBJ2-1
CASSLRLAGHSYNEQFF
TGCGCCAGCAGCCTGAGACTAGCGGGTCACTCCTACAATGAGCAGTTCTTC
>TRBV9|.|.|TRBJ1-2
CASSVAGQFYGYTF
TGTGCCAGCAGCGTAGCTGGGCAGTTCTATGGCTACACCTTC
>TRBV9|.|TRBD1|TRBJ2-5
CASSGQGGRGETQYF
TGTGCCAGCAGCGGACAGGGGGGACGTGGAGAGACCCAGTACTTC